The rows below give T cell receptor beta chains drawn from one sample of a study of T cell repertoires in cytomegalovirus infection. From the reads, TCRdb called clonotypes with MiXCR, one entry per CDR3 protein. The sample lists 740,000 or so distinct CDR3 sequences; roughly 35% were seen once. Sequencing used PBMCs. The receptor set was obtained from a human donor in good health (CMV status not recorded). Some clones in this sample may be carry-over from other donors' samples. Both conserved end residues are part of each CDR3. The D gene is left open where the match is weak.

v_call	j_call	d_call	cdr3_aa
TRBV27	TRBJ2-5	TRBD2	CASSGLAKETQYF
TRBV7-2	TRBJ2-2	TRBD1	CASSPDRGQIGELFF
TRBV6-1	TRBJ2-2	-	CASSEGGATGELFF
TRBV15	TRBJ1-3	-	CATSRGVTGNTIYF
TRBV28	TRBJ2-2	-	CASSPFSGAKWDTGELFF
TRBV7-2	TRBJ2-5	-	CASSPGLKETQYF
TRBV3-1	TRBJ1-1	-	CASSQQTAGGPNTEAFF
TRBV6-8	TRBJ1-4	-	CASSYLSRGLGNEKLFF
TRBV7-9	TRBJ2-7	-	CASSLEGVSSYEQYF
TRBV28	TRBJ1-1	TRBD1	CASSIQGALGAFF
TRBV20-1	TRBJ2-5	-	CSARDLILSWETQYF
TRBV30	TRBJ2-7	-	CAWSWRNAYEQYF
TRBV12-3/TRBV12-4	TRBJ1-3	TRBD1	CASSLGGQGSGNTIYF
TRBV6-2/TRBV6-3	TRBJ1-6	-	CASSYDWVSPLHF
TRBV12-3/TRBV12-4	TRBJ1-1	-	CASKEQINTEAFF
TRBV5-5	TRBJ1-2	-	CASSYYRTDGYTF
TRBV6-6	TRBJ1-2	-	CASSYLDNPYGYTF
TRBV6-8	TRBJ1-5	-	CASSYSHDNQPQHF
TRBV15	TRBJ1-1	-	CATSRDPGQLNTEAFF